This T cell receptor beta chain was profiled in a study of memory CD4+ T cells and cytomegalovirus serostatus. Study-wide results and caveats: 67 of 164 known CMV-associated TCRbeta sequences appeared in CD4+ memory.

V shed 1 base and J 5 bases; nucleotides not matched to a gene: 17. Germline V gene sequence: CDR1 SGHDN, CDR2 FVKESK. CDR3 length equals 19 residues. Single viable CD3+CD4+CD8-CD45RO+ cells were sorted as the memory CD4+ T cells. Source study methods: Out-of-frame sequences were removed, leaving 2 million to 2.5 million distinct TCRbeta sequences. Measured with immunoSEQ multiplex PCR; TCRdb has only the in-frame clones, and not every one. The D gene and trimming were derived from the DNA, and the V and J assignments and clone size from that table. The sample lists over 50,000 clones; around 76% were seen once. Concerning this clone itself: Its antigen is unknown.

The specimen sequenced was memory CD4+ T cells from blood. This TCR came from an adult in good health and CMV-seronegative. This rearrangement joins TRBV14 to TRBJ2-5; the match to TRBD2 covers 9 bases. The CDR3 DNA sequence: TGTGCCAGCAGCCAAGGCAAAATAGCGGGAGTAAGTCCGTGGGAGACCCAGTACTTC. Translating gives CASSQGKIAGVSPWETQYF.